These 18 T cell receptor beta chains share one sample of origin, sequenced in a study of shared clonotypes between healthy human individuals. Terminally differentiated effector memory CD45RA+ cells were left out of the naive CD8 fraction, which was CD45RO-negative and positively selected for CCR7. The protocol was immunoSEQ multiplex PCR, while the TCRdb copy is restricted to in-frame clones and leaves out a portion. Of about 2.1 million clones listed, around 93% are singletons. The sequencing input was naive CD8+ T cells from PBMCs. All receptors derive from a man aged 18 to 30 in good health. Some clones in this sample may be carry-over from other donors' samples.

This clone was observed a few times. The chain has TRBV5-4 and TRBJ1-1, with D unclear. The germline V gene has CDR1 SGHNT and CDR2 YYREEE (reference sequence). CDR3 length equals 12 residues. Trimming stripped 4 bases from V and 3 bases from J, with 7 bases between. This chain's CDR3 is CASSPGDTEAFF. The DNA of the CDR3 is TGTGCCAGCAGCCCCGGGGACACTGAAGCTTTCTTT.

The chain recombines TRBV18 with TRBJ2-1; weak D call: TRBD2 (6 bases). The CDR3 is 13 residues long. From germline, CDR1 is KGHSH and CDR2 LQKENI. With 0 bases removed from V and 9 bases from J, the gap between germline ends came to 9 bases. The CDR3 loop is CASSPPTGLEQFF. The CDR3 DNA reads as TGTGCCAGCTCACCACCCACGGGACTTGAGCAGTTCTTC. The whole variable domain, filled in from reference TRBV18 and TRBJ2-1, reads NAGVMQNPRHLVRRRGQEARLRCSPMKGHSHVYWYRQLPEEGLKFMVYLQKENIIDESGMPKERFSAEFPKEGPSILRIQQVVRGDSAAYFCASSPPTGLEQFFGPGTRLTVL.

In regard to this clone: The identical CDR3 is also encoded by other nucleotide sequences in the sample. V gene TRBV28 combines with J gene TRBJ1-5, with 7 bases fitting TRBD1. Germline values: CDR1 MDHEN, CDR2 SYDVKM. The CDR3 totals 13 residues. V dropped 4 bases and J dropped 5; count of bases not matched to a gene: 2. DNA of the CDR3: TGTGCCAGCAGTTGGACAGGTGATCAGCCCCAGCATTTT. Protein product: CASSWTGDQPQHF.

The rearrangement joins TRBV9 to TRBJ2-1; either TRBD1 or TRBD2 may fit D (5 bases each). The V end lost 4 bases, the J end lost 7 bases, and 24 bases lay between the germline ends. Germline assignment: CDR1 SGDLS and CDR2 YYNGEE. CDR3 length equals 17 residues. CDR3 loop: CASSPTRVGELVNEQFF. In DNA, the CDR3 is TGTGCCAGCAGCCCCACCCGGGTGGGGGAATTGGTGAATGAGCAGTTCTTC.

The chain has TRBV11-2 and TRBJ2-7, with TRBD2 identical over 11 bases. Trimming removed 3 bases from V and 3 bases from J; junction bases left unmatched: 4. CDR3 length: 15 amino acids. CDR1 is SGHAT, CDR2 FQNNGV, per germline. The CDR3 coding sequence is TGTGCCAGCAGCTTTGGGACTAGCGGAGTCTACGAGCAGTACTTC. Its translation is CASSFGTSGVYEQYF.

This clone was found once. V usage is TRBV11-3 and J usage is TRBJ2-7; 10 nucleotides agree with TRBD1. This CDR3 has 15 residues. The V and J ends lost 5 bases and 6 bases, in that order; junction bases with no gene match: 10. The V gene's germline CDR1 is SGHNT and CDR2 YENEEA. This CDR3 is CASSPERGQGREQYF. DNA of the CDR3: TGTGCCAGCAGCCCCGAACGGGGACAGGGGCGCGAGCAGTACTTC.

The rearrangement uses TRBV7-9 and TRBJ1-1; possibly TRBD1 for D (5 bases). CDR1 and CDR2 from the germline V gene are SEHNR and FQNEAQ (reference sequence). V dropped 4 bases and J dropped 3 bases, with 12 bases sitting between them. The CDR3 loop spans 14 amino acids. The CDR3, as DNA: TGTGCCAGCAGCTCCCTTAGGGACTACACTGAAGCTTTCTTT. Translation gives CASSSLRDYTEAFF.

The gene calls are TRBV28 and TRBJ1-5; D is uncertain. Trimming removed 1 base from V and 6 bases from J, with 13 bases in between. This CDR3 comprises 15 residues. Germline V gene data show CDR1 as MDHEN and CDR2 as SYDVKM. The CDR3 coding sequence is TGTGCCAGCAGTTTATTTATAGAGGGAGGTCAGCCCCAGCATTTT. This gives the protein CASSLFIEGGQPQHF. Together with reference TRBV28 and TRBJ1-5, the CDR3 gives the full variable domain: DVKVTQSSRYLVKRTGEKVFLECVQDMDHENMFWYRQDPGLGLRLIYFSYDVKMKEKGDIPEGYSVSREKKERFSLILESASTNQTSMYLCASSLFIEGGQPQHFGDGTRLSIL.

The DNA for the CDR3 is TGTGCCAGTAGTATTTCTCTGGATACGCAGTATTTT. Translation: CASSISLDTQYF. The genes are TRBV19 and TRBJ2-3; D unclear. This CDR3 has 12 amino acids. The V end was cut by 3 bases, the J end by 6 bases, with 7 bases between. Germline loops: CDR1 LNHDA, CDR2 SQIVND (reference sequence).

This sequence joins TRBV15 and TRBJ2-2; no reliable D call. V was clipped by 1 base and J by 4 bases, with 10 bases between them. Germline CDR1 and CDR2: LNHNV and YYDKDF (reference sequence). The CDR3 is 15 amino acids. The CDR3 loop is CATSRVQFGTGELFF. CDR3 DNA: TGTGCCACCAGCAGAGTGCAGTTTGGCACCGGGGAGCTGTTTTTT.

The chain links TRBV28 to TRBJ2-5, with D perhaps TRBD1 (5 bases). This CDR3 comprises 13 residues. The V and J ends lost 6 bases and 4 bases respectively, with 12 bases between them. Germline V CDR1 and CDR2: MDHEN, SYDVKM. The CDR3 reads CASSMDNSETQYF. The CDR3 DNA is TGTGCCAGCAGCATGGACAACTCAGAGACCCAGTACTTC.

The gene calls are TRBV15 and TRBJ2-1; possibly TRBD2 for D (7 bases). Trimming pared 11 bases from V and 1 base from J, leaving 18 bases between. There are 15 residues in the CDR3. CDR1 LNHNV and CDR2 YYDKDF come from the germline V gene (reference sequence). This chain's CDR3 is CALRGEGQSYNEQFF. DNA of the CDR3: TGTGCCCTCCGGGGGGAAGGACAGTCCTACAATGAGCAGTTCTTC.

This clone was observed a handful of times. This chain uses TRBV4-2 with TRBJ1-2; D not certain. This CDR3 comprises 14 residues. Trimming removed 6 bases from V and 3 bases from J, with 14 bases in between. CDR1 LGHNA and CDR2 YNFKEQ come from the germline V gene. The CDR3 loop is CASRRSDEDYGYTF. CDR3 DNA sequence: TGTGCCAGCAGGCGGTCGGACGAGGACTATGGCTACACCTTC.

The chain recombines TRBV27 with TRBJ1-1, with D possibly TRBD1 on 5 matching bases. Trimming stripped 0 bases from V and 6 bases from J, with 20 bases between. The length of the CDR3 is 17 residues. Germline V gives CDR1 MNHEY, CDR2 SMNVEV (reference sequence). The CDR3: CASSLSAQVGGIPEAFF. CDR3 coding DNA: TGTGCCAGCAGTTTATCGGCGCAGGTGGGGGGAATACCTGAAGCTTTCTTT.

This chain uses TRBV7-8 with TRBJ1-1; D is possibly TRBD1 (5 bases). CDR1 SGHVS and CDR2 FQNEAQ come from the germline V gene. With 2 bases removed from V and 5 bases from J, the gap between germline ends came to 18 bases. This CDR3 is built from 16 residues. The CDR3, as DNA: TGTGCCAGCAGCTTATCGTCAGGCTATGGGGGTACTGAAGCTTTCTTT. It encodes CASSLSSGYGGTEAFF. Full variable domain (remainder filled in from reference TRBV7-8 and TRBJ1-1): GAGVSQSPRYKVAKRGQDVALRCDPISGHVSLFWYQQALGQGPEFLTYFQNEAQLDKSGLPSDRFFAERPEGSVSTLKIQRTQQEDSAVYLCASSLSSGYGGTEAFFGQGTRLTVV.

CDR3 residues: CASSQDYPQAPGNTIYF. Written as DNA, the CDR3 is TGCGCCAGCAGCCAAGATTACCCACAGGCCCCTGGAAACACCATATATTTT. This chain connects TRBV4-1 to TRBJ1-3; TRBD1 is a possible D gene (5 bases). Germline lookup yields CDR1 MGHRA and CDR2 YSYEKL. V was shortened by 0 bases and J by 2 bases, with 14 bases between the two germline ends. This CDR3 is 17 amino acids long.

This clone showed up just once. The genes are TRBV7-8 and TRBJ2-7; the D is unclear. CDR1 is SGHVS and CDR2 is FQNEAQ in the germline V gene. The CDR3 extends over 14 amino acids. V was trimmed by 1 base and J by 1 base, leaving 8 bases between them. The CDR3 DNA is TGTGCCAGCAGCTTAGACCCTAGATCCTACGAGCAGTACTTC. Its protein product is CASSLDPRSYEQYF.

This chain links TRBV6-1 with TRBJ2-3; no definite D call. The CDR3 runs to 13 residues. Trimming shortened V by 4 bases and J by 2 bases, and 7 bases separated the two germline ends. In germline, CDR1 is MNHNS, CDR2 SASEGT. The CDR3 loop is CASSGHITDTQYF. Here the CDR3 DNA reads TGTGCCAGCAGTGGACATATCACAGATACGCAGTATTTT.